This TCR beta chain was captured in a study of cytomegalovirus exposure and HLA in healthy donors. In the study overall: An earlier analysis found some 120 million unique TCR beta sequences from about 190 million T cells. Study-level findings and limits: Later on, a genetic analysis was performed. It linked a missense variant in DCLRE1C with V- and J-gene trimming of TCR beta.

The PCR used 60 Vbeta and 13 Jbeta primers. TCRdb's copy holds only in-frame clones and misses some; the assay was immunoSEQ multiplex PCR. The sample table includes 60,000 to 65,000 clones. With regard to this clone: Antigen: not known. The junction and the germline gene differ at one end; a read error may be behind it. This specimen includes other DNA sequences encoding the same CDR3.

This CDR3 has 11 amino acids. CDR1 SQVTM and CDR2 ANQGSEA come from the germline V gene. The chain has TRBV29-1 and TRBJ2-5, with no clear D. The sample was PBMCs. This receptor was obtained from a woman aged 18-29 years in good health and CMV-seronegative. CDR3 region: CSVETGETQYF. The CDR3 DNA follows: TGCAGCGTTGAAACTGGAGAGACTCAGTACTTC.